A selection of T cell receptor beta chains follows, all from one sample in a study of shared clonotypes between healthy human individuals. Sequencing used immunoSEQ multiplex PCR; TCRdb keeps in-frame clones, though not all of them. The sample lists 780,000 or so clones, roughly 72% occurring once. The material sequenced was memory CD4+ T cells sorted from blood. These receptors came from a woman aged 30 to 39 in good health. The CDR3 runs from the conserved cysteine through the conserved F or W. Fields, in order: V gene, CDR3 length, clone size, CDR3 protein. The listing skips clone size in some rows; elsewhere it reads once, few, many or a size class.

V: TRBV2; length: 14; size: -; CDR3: CASTWTSDSYEQYF
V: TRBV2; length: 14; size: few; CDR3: CASSGLHALETQYF
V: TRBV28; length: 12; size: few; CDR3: CASITDRGGYTF
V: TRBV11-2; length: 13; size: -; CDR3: CASTRTGSYEQYF
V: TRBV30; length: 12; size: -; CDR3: CAWSTRGGEQYF
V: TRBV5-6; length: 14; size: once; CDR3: CASSSRQAITEAFF
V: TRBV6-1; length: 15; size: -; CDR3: CASSEARGTNEKLFF
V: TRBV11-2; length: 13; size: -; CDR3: CASSLNQGETQYF
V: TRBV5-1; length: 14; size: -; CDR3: CASSTGTHTGELFF
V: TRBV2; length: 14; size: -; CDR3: CASSRRGRGNTIYF